The 5 T cell receptor beta chains below all came from one sample that was sequenced in a study of shared clonotypes between healthy human individuals. Libraries were prepared by immunoSEQ multiplex PCR; TCRdb keeps only in-frame clonotypes and omits some of them. The sample lists millions of clones; approximately 95% were seen once. Cells designated naive CD8 were CD45RO-negative and were positively selected for CCR7, with terminally differentiated effector memory CD45RA+ cells excluded. The specimen was naive CD8+ T cells sorted from blood. The receptors here all came from a man between 18 and 35 years old in good health.

Turning to this clone: The sample contains more than one DNA sequence encoding this CDR3. The genes are TRBV27 and TRBJ2-1, with D possibly TRBD2 on 7 matching bases. CDR1 and CDR2 from the germline V gene are MNHEY and SMNVEV (reference sequence). V was trimmed by 3 bases and J by 1 base, leaving 10 bases between them. There are 15 residues in the CDR3. The CDR3 DNA reads TGTGCCAGCAGTTTGGGGGGGCCTTCCTACAATGAGCAGTTCTTC. Translation gives CASSLGGPSYNEQFF.

CDR3 nucleotides: TGTGCCAGCAGGACTGGACCCAGCGGGGACTCTGGGGCCAACGTCCTGACTTTC. Translating gives CASRTGPSGDSGANVLTF. The chain uses TRBV11-2 and TRBJ2-6; 7 positions agree with TRBD2. CDR1 and CDR2 from the germline V gene are SGHAT and FQNNGV. V was clipped by 6 bases and J by 0 bases; unmatched bases: 11. The CDR3 is made up of 18 amino acids.

Only one count was recorded for this clone. The rearrangement joins TRBV28 to TRBJ2-7, with D hard to call. V was cut by 3 bases and J by 6 bases, with 9 bases left in between. The CDR3 length is 12 residues. Germline values: CDR1 MDHEN, CDR2 SYDVKM. Written as DNA, the CDR3 is TGTGCCAGCAGTTTTGAGGTCGGCGAGCAGTACTTC. It codes for CASSFEVGEQYF. Full variable domain (rest looked up from reference TRBV28 and TRBJ2-7): DVKVTQSSRYLVKRTGEKVFLECVQDMDHENMFWYRQDPGLGLRLIYFSYDVKMKEKGDIPEGYSVSREKKERFSLILESASTNQTSMYLCASSFEVGEQYFGPGTRLTVT.

This clone was detected once. This chain joins TRBV6-5 and TRBJ2-7; 7 nucleotides match TRBD2. This CDR3 contains 12 residues. Germline V gene lookup returns CDR1 MNHEY and CDR2 SVGAGI. Trimming removed 8 bases from V and 6 bases from J; junction bases left unmatched: 7. The CDR3 region is CASRGRAGEQYF. As DNA, the CDR3 is TGTGCCAGCCGAGGGAGGGCCGGCGAGCAGTACTTC.

The table lists this clone with a count of one. The CDR3 nucleotides are TGTGCCAGCAGCTCAACCTGGGCTGGCGCAGTTGAGACCCAGTACTTC. Translated: CASSSTWAGAVETQYF. V usage is TRBV7-9 and J usage is TRBJ2-5, with D hard to call. The germline CDR1 and CDR2 sequences are SEHNR and FQNEAQ (reference sequence). V was clipped by 4 bases and J by 5 bases, with 20 bases between them. This CDR3 comprises 16 residues.